These 27 T cell receptor beta chains came from one sample sequenced in a study of shared clonotypes between healthy human individuals. This table comes from immunoSEQ multiplex PCR, and its TCRdb copy is limited to in-frame clones, with some not included. The sample carries millions of clones, 90% to 95% recorded once. The sample consisted of naive CD4+ T cells from PBMCs. Subset described: CD45RA+ positively selected. The source is a man younger than 35 in good health. Some clones in this sample may be carry-over from other donors' samples.

For this clone: Different DNA sequences within this sample yield the same CDR3. The chain combines TRBV5-4 with TRBJ1-1; D uncertain. CDR3 length: 13 residues. V was cut by 2 bases and J by 1 base, with 6 bases left in between. CDR1 and CDR2 from the germline V gene are SGHNT and YYREEE (reference sequence). The CDR3 region is CASSFSSNTEAFF. In DNA, the CDR3 is TGTGCCAGCAGCTTTTCCTCGAACACTGAAGCTTTCTTT.

CDR3 loop: CASSPLAVSGNTQYF. The CDR3 nucleotides are TGTGCCAGCAGCCCCCTTGCCGTTTCGGGGAATACGCAGTATTTT. This chain connects TRBV9 to TRBJ2-3, with a possible D match to TRBD2 (5 bases). Germline V lookup: CDR1 SGDLS, CDR2 YYNGEE. V was pared by 4 bases and J by 7 bases, with 19 bases between. There are 15 residues in the CDR3.

The chain recombines TRBV7-2 with TRBJ1-4, with a possible D match to TRBD1 (6 bases). Germline V CDR1 and CDR2: SGHTA, FQGNSA. The CDR3 extends over 12 amino acids. The ends were cut back, 5 bases at V and 7 bases at J, with 8 bases in the middle. In nucleotides, the CDR3 is TGTGCCAGCAGCAACAGGGTTGAAAAACTGTTTTTT. It is translated as CASSNRVEKLFF.

CDR3 protein: CASSPISEFGSTEAFF. The CDR3 coding sequence is TGTGCCAGCTCACCCATTAGCGAGTTCGGGAGCACTGAAGCTTTCTTT. The rearrangement links TRBV18 to TRBJ1-1; D gene unclear. The CDR3 totals 16 residues. The V and J ends lost 3 bases and 4 bases respectively, with 18 bases between them. Germline V gene lookup returns CDR1 KGHSH and CDR2 LQKENI. The full variable domain, rest sourced from reference TRBV18 and TRBJ1-1, is NAGVMQNPRHLVRRRGQEARLRCSPMKGHSHVYWYRQLPEEGLKFMVYLQKENIIDESGMPKERFSAEFPKEGPSILRIQQVVRGDSAAYFCASSPISEFGSTEAFFGQGTRLTVV.

The J gene is TRBJ1-5, the V gene TRBV6-1; D not certain. V was cut by 3 bases and J by 4 bases, with 4 bases left in between. Per germline, CDR1 MNHNS and CDR2 SASEGT. The CDR3 contains 12 residues. CDR3 sequence: CASSEENQPQHF. The CDR3 DNA is TGTGCCAGCAGTGAGGAGAATCAGCCCCAGCATTTT.

This chain uses TRBV28 with TRBJ1-1; D uncertain. The V gene lost 2 bases and the J gene lost 4 bases, with 5 bases spanning the gap. This CDR3 has 12 amino acids. Germline loops: CDR1 MDHEN, CDR2 SYDVKM. The CDR3 reads CASSLQATEAFF. Written as DNA, the CDR3 is TGTGCCAGCAGTTTACAAGCCACTGAAGCTTTCTTT. Full variable domain (rest looked up from reference TRBV28 and TRBJ1-1): DVKVTQSSRYLVKRTGEKVFLECVQDMDHENMFWYRQDPGLGLRLIYFSYDVKMKEKGDIPEGYSVSREKKERFSLILESASTNQTSMYLCASSLQATEAFFGQGTRLTVV.

The V gene is TRBV5-4, the J gene TRBJ1-4; D not certain. Trimming left V 1 base short and J 3 bases short, with 13 bases between. The germline V gene has CDR1 SGHNT and CDR2 YYREEE (reference sequence). This CDR3 comprises 16 residues. Written as DNA, the CDR3 is TGTGCCAGCAGCTTGTCAAGCGGCGGTTCTAATGAAAAACTGTTTTTT. It specifies CASSLSSGGSNEKLFF.

This rearrangement joins TRBV4-1 to TRBJ2-1; D is perhaps TRBD2 (5 bases). CDR1 MGHRA and CDR2 YSYEKL come from the germline V gene. Trimming cost V 1 base and J 8 bases, with 15 bases left between them. The CDR3 has 15 residues. In DNA, the CDR3 is TGCGCCAGCAGCCAAGTTGCTAGCCCCGCGGATGAGCAGTTCTTC. Protein: CASSQVASPADEQFF.

The V and J genes are TRBV5-6 and TRBJ2-3, with TRBD1 identical over 8 bases. Unmatched junction bases numbered 4, after V lost 4 bases and J lost 3 bases. The CDR3 covers 14 residues. The germline gives CDR1 SGHDT, CDR2 YYEEEE. CDR3 bases: TGTGCCAGCAGCAATAACAGGGGGACAGATACGCAGTATTTT. It codes for CASSNNRGTDTQYF.

This chain joins TRBV5-4 and TRBJ1-3, with D possibly TRBD1 on 5 matching bases. Germline-derived CDR1 and CDR2 are SGHNT and YYREEE (reference sequence). The CDR3 extends over 17 amino acids. The V and J ends lost 3 bases and 2 bases respectively, with 18 bases between them. CDR3 in amino acids: CASSWGVGGGTGNTIYF. The CDR3 DNA sequence: TGTGCCAGCAGCTGGGGAGTTGGGGGTGGCACTGGAAACACCATATATTTT.

This clone was recorded only once. The chain employs TRBV28 and TRBJ2-2, with unresolved D. V lost 7 bases to trimming and J lost 0 bases, with 15 bases between them. This CDR3 region has 16 residues. The germline V gene has CDR1 MDHEN and CDR2 SYDVKM. DNA for the CDR3: TGTGCCAGCAAACGTTCGGCGTCATCGAACACCGGGGAGCTGTTTTTT. It yields the protein CASKRSASSNTGELFF.

V usage is TRBV7-2 and J usage is TRBJ2-2; perhaps D is TRBD1 or TRBD2 (5 bases each). V dropped 1 base and J dropped 7 bases, with 7 bases sitting between them. Germline loops: CDR1 SGHTA, CDR2 FQGNSA. This CDR3 is 13 amino acids long. CDR3 in amino acids: CASSLERGGELFF. DNA of the CDR3: TGTGCCAGCAGCTTAGAGAGGGGCGGGGAGCTGTTTTTT.

The chain has TRBV28 and TRBJ1-6, with D possibly matching TRBD1 (6 bases). The CDR3 consists of 12 residues. CDR1 MDHEN and CDR2 SYDVKM come from the germline V gene. The V end was cut by 7 bases, the J end by 7 bases, with 8 bases between. The CDR3 is CASTTGNSPLHF. The CDR3 DNA sequence: TGTGCCAGCACGACAGGCAATTCACCCCTCCACTTT. Based on the CDR3 plus reference TRBV28 and TRBJ1-6, the full variable domain is DVKVTQSSRYLVKRTGEKVFLECVQDMDHENMFWYRQDPGLGLRLIYFSYDVKMKEKGDIPEGYSVSREKKERFSLILESASTNQTSMYLCASTTGNSPLHFGNGTRLTVT.

This clone was found once. The chain couples TRBV28 to TRBJ1-2; D is unclear. The germline CDR1 and CDR2 sequences are MDHEN and SYDVKM. Trimming stripped 6 bases from V and 8 bases from J, with 16 bases between. The CDR3 extends over 13 amino acids. In DNA form, the CDR3 reads TGTGCCAGCAGCCTAGAGGACGGCGCAGGCTACACCTTC. It encodes CASSLEDGAGYTF.

This sequence joins TRBV5-5 and TRBJ2-3; no definite D call. The germline V gene has CDR1 SGHKS and CDR2 YYEKEE (reference sequence). The V end lost 1 base, the J end lost 2 bases, and 11 bases lay between the germline ends. The CDR3 spans 15 residues. CDR3 loop: CASSLLPGPTDTQYF. CDR3 nucleotide sequence: TGTGCCAGCAGCTTGTTGCCAGGCCCCACAGATACGCAGTATTTT.

The chain couples TRBV5-1 to TRBJ2-5; 10 positions agree with TRBD2. After removal of 1 base from V and 0 bases from J, the junction contained 15 bases not matched to a gene. Germline loops: CDR1 SGHRS, CDR2 YFSETQ. The CDR3 is 20 residues long. The chain's CDR3 is CASSLRTMVAGGSYQETQYF. Here the CDR3 DNA reads TGCGCCAGCAGCTTGAGGACTATGGTAGCGGGAGGCTCGTACCAAGAGACCCAGTACTTC.

A single count supports this clone. The V gene is TRBV7-9, the J gene TRBJ2-4; D uncertain. The CDR3 totals 13 residues. Germline CDR1 is SEHNR and CDR2 is FQNEAQ (reference sequence). V was trimmed by 1 base and J by 2 bases, leaving 3 bases between them. DNA of the CDR3: TGTGCCAGCAGCTTAGTCACCAAAAACATTCAGTACTTC. As protein: CASSLVTKNIQYF.

This chain links TRBV11-2 with TRBJ2-3; D is uncertain. This CDR3 region has 16 residues. Germline CDR1 reads SGHAT; CDR2 reads FQNNGV. V was trimmed by 1 base and J by 3 bases, leaving 14 bases between them. CDR3 sequence (DNA): TGTGCCAGCAGCTTAGGTAGACCGGGCGCGACAGATACGCAGTATTTT. This gives the protein CASSLGRPGATDTQYF.

This sequence joins TRBV29-1 and TRBJ2-2, with TRBD1 matching over 9 bases. After removal of 4 bases from V and 6 bases from J, the junction contained 15 bases not matched to a gene. CDR3 length: 17 residues. CDR1 is SQVTM, CDR2 ANQGSEA, per germline. The DNA for the CDR3 is TGCAGCGTTGCAAGGGACTCCGGGACAGGGTCCCCCGGGGAGCTGTTTTTT. This codes for CSVARDSGTGSPGELFF.

The chain is built from TRBV6-1 and TRBJ2-7; 11 bases agree with TRBD2. From germline, CDR1 is MNHNS and CDR2 SASEGT. The ends lost 0 bases at V and 3 bases at J; junction bases unmatched: 10. The CDR3 totals 18 residues. CDR3 amino acids: CASSEAIWVTSGSYEQYF. Written as DNA, the CDR3 is TGTGCCAGCAGTGAAGCTATCTGGGTTACTAGCGGGAGCTACGAGCAGTACTTC.

The chain joins TRBV12-5 to TRBJ2-1, with 8 nucleotides matching TRBD2. The V gene's germline CDR1 is LGHNT and CDR2 FRNRAP. Unmatched junction bases numbered 7, after V lost 3 bases and J lost 6 bases. This CDR3 region has 15 residues. The chain's CDR3 is CASGLNGRAPNEQFF. Here the CDR3 DNA reads TGTGCTAGTGGTTTAAACGGGAGGGCCCCCAATGAGCAGTTCTTC.

This chain uses TRBV7-2 with TRBJ1-2; D uncertain. This CDR3 contains 18 residues. CDR1 SGHTA and CDR2 FQGNSA come from the germline V gene. Trimming cost V 2 bases and J 4 bases, with 23 bases left between them. CDR3 amino acids: CASSLRRSPSPELYGYTF. The CDR3 nucleotides read TGTGCCAGCAGCTTAAGGCGGAGTCCGTCCCCTGAACTCTATGGCTACACCTTC. Using reference TRBV7-2 and TRBJ1-2 for the parts outside the CDR3, the full variable domain is GAGVSQSPSNKVTEKGKDVELRCDPISGHTALYWYRQSLGQGLEFLIYFQGNSAPDKSGLPSDRFSAERTGGSVSTLTIQRTQQEDSAVYLCASSLRRSPSPELYGYTFGSGTRLTVV.

V usage is TRBV6-5 and J usage is TRBJ2-7; TRBD1 is a possible D gene (6 bases). V gave up 7 bases and J gave up 1 base, with 14 bases separating them. The germline CDR1 and CDR2 sequences are MNHEY and SVGAGI. The length of the CDR3 is 14 residues. CDR3 in DNA: TGTGCCAGCACCCGGACAGCGATATCCTACGAGCAGTACTTC. Translation gives CASTRTAISYEQYF.

The V and J genes are TRBV6-5 and TRBJ1-1, with D hard to call. This CDR3 contains 13 residues. V gave up 6 bases and J gave up 5 bases, with 13 bases separating them. Germline V gives CDR1 MNHEY, CDR2 SVGAGI. The CDR3 loop reads CASRPTRGTEAFF. In DNA form, the CDR3 reads TGTGCCAGCAGGCCCACCCGAGGGACTGAAGCTTTCTTT.

DNA of the CDR3: TGCAGCGGGAGGCTCAGGGACACCAGCGAGCAGTACTTC. Translation gives CSGRLRDTSEQYF. The chain recombines TRBV29-1 with TRBJ2-7; tentatively, D is TRBD1 (6 bases). The CDR3 runs 13 residues. Germline loops: CDR1 SQVTM, CDR2 ANQGSEA. V dropped 7 bases and J dropped 6 bases, with 19 bases sitting between them.

This chain joins TRBV6-5 and TRBJ2-6, with D uncertain. Deletions cut 5 bases from V and 6 bases from J, with 5 bases between. Germline CDR1 and CDR2: MNHEY and SVGAGI. The CDR3 runs to 12 residues. The CDR3 sequence is CASSPLANVLTF. As DNA, the CDR3 is TGTGCCAGCAGTCCGCTGGCCAACGTCCTGACTTTC.

The chain links TRBV6-5 to TRBJ2-7, with D perhaps matching TRBD1 or TRBD2 (5 bases each). Per the germline V gene, CDR1 is MNHEY and CDR2 is SVGAGI. The CDR3 is 15 amino acids. Trimming removed 6 bases from V and 4 bases from J, with 19 bases in between. DNA of the CDR3: TGTGCCAGCAGCCACCCGGGGCAGGTGGTATACGAGCAGTACTTC. Translated, it gives CASSHPGQVVYEQYF.